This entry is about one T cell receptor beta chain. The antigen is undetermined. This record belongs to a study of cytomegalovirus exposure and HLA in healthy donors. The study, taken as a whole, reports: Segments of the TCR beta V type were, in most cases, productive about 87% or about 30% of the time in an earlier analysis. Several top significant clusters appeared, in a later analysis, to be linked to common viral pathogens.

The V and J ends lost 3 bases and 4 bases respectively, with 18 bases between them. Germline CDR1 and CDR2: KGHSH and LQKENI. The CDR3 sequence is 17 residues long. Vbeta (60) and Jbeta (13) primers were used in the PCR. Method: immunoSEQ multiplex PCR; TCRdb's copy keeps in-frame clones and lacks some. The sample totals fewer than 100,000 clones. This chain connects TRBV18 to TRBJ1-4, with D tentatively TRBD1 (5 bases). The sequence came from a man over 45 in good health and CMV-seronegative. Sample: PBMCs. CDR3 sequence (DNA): TGTGCCAGCTCACCTCTCTTAGGACACGGTCATAATGAAAAACTGTTTTTT. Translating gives CASSPLLGHGHNEKLFF.